This TCR beta chain is from a study of blood T cell repertoires in COVID-19. Study summary: COVID-19 samples collected from the United States, Italy and Spain covered acute and convalescent phases. Nucleic acid was either cDNA or gDNA, and it came from T cells, B-cell-depleted T cells, or PBMCs.

In the authors' methods: Scientists estimated how many nucleated cells there were by amplifying reference gene primers. Sequencing was performed with immunoSEQ multiplex PCR; in TCRdb, only in-frame clones are kept and a portion is missing. That table is the source of V, J and clone size, and D and trimming were worked out from the DNA. This table has about 90,000 clones, 85% appearing once. The CDR3 is made up of 14 amino acids. Germline CDR1 LGHDT, CDR2 YNNKEL (reference sequence). V lost 6 bases to trimming and J lost 2 bases; unmatched junction nucleotides: 3. The receptor was derived from a middle-aged man with acute or convalescent COVID-19. The sample taken for sequencing was peripheral blood. The chain is built from TRBV3-1 (or the pseudogene TRBV3-2) and TRBJ2-2; TRBD2 matches 7 bases. The CDR3 nucleotides read TGTGCCAGCAGACGGACTAGTAACACCGGGGAGCTGTTTTTT. Its translation: CASRRTSNTGELFF.